Shown below are 2 T cell receptor beta chains from a single sample sequenced in a study of T cell clonality in common variable immunodeficiency. TCRdb's copy holds only in-frame clones and misses some; the assay was immunoSEQ multiplex PCR. The sample shows under 45,000 clones, none of them appearing just once. The sample comprised peripheral blood mononuclear cells. The receptors here all came from a person aged 18 to 70 in good health.

This clone came up many times. The read stops 3 residues short of the end of the CDR3; the missing end is completed from the germline J gene. The gene calls are TRBV7-9 and TRBJ2-7; D gene uncertain. This CDR3 contains 11 residues. V was cut by 7 bases and J by 4 bases, with 8 bases left in between. Germline CDR1 SEHNR, CDR2 FQNEAQ (reference sequence). Incomplete CDR3 DNA: TGTGCCAGCATTGGCGGATACGAG. Protein sequence: CASIGGYE. Given in full, the CDR3 is CASIGGYEQYF.

Details on this clone: The DNA ends 3 residues before the CDR3 does, and the rest of the CDR3 is filled in from the germline J gene. The chain recombines TRBV20-1 with TRBJ2-7, with 13 nucleotides matching TRBD2. CDR1 DFQATT and CDR2 SNEGSKA come from the germline V gene (reference sequence). V lost 0 bases and J lost 3; bases outside the gene matches: 14. This CDR3 has 19 amino acids. CDR3: CSARDWGTGRTSGSYEQYF. CDR3 bases read: TGCAGTGCTAGAGATTGGGGGACAGGGCGGACTAGCGGGAGCTACGAG.